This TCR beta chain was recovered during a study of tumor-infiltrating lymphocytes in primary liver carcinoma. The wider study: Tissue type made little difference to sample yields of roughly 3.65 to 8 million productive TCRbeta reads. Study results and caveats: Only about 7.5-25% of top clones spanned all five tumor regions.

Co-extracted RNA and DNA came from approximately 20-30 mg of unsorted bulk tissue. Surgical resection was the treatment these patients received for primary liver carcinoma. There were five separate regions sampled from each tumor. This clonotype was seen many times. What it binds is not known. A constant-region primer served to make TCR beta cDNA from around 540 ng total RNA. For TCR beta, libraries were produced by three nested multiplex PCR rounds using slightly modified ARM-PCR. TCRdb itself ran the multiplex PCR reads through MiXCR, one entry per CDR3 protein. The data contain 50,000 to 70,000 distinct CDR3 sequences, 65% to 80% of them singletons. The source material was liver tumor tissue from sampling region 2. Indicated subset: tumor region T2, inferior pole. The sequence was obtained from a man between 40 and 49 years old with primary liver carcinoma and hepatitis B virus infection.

CDR3 sequence reads: CASSRIRAENTGELFF. Written as DNA, the CDR3 is TGTGCCAGCAGCAGAATCCGAGCGGAGAACACCGGGGAGCTGTTTTTT. The V gene is TRBV7-8, the J gene TRBJ2-2, with D maybe TRBD2 (5 bases). The germline V gene has CDR1 SGHVS and CDR2 FQNEAQ. The CDR3 runs 16 residues. V lost 5 bases to trimming and J lost 1 base, with 14 bases between them.